The sequence of this TCR beta chain was determined in a study of human T cells and chemical hapten exposure. Overall study findings and caveats: Donors in the study had alopecia, meaning their immune response may differ from healthy people's.

V was pared by 7 bases and J by 3 bases, with 15 bases between. This CDR3 region has 14 residues. As for this clonotype: Antigen: not known.

The time point denotes: pre-sensitization, week 0. Treatment reported: therapeutic diphenylcyclopropenone sensitization with weekly scalp DPC. Each patch-test visit's blood sample preceded patch application. Donors were 18 to 70-year-old alopecia patients suitable for DPC. Authors' methods: Per sample, the median was approximately 96,000 TCRs, with values from 23,224 to 690,600. MiXCR, applied by TCRdb to the RACE reads, yields one record per CDR3 protein. V and J calls and clone size were set by TCRdb, not the authors. The sample records about 98,000 distinct CDR3 sequences, about a tenth being singletons.

Here the sequenced sample was whole blood, taken in connection with sensitization to the hapten diphenylcyclopropenone (DPC). This TCR was recovered from a woman in her sixties with alopecia areata. Some clones in this sample may be carry-over from other donors' samples. This sequence joins TRBV12-3 or TRBV12-4 and TRBJ1-1; tentative D call: TRBD1 (5 bases). For the CDR3, the DNA is TGTGCCAGCATTGGAGGGGCGGTGGACACTGAAGCTTTCTTT. It encodes CASIGGAVDTEAFF.